This TCR beta chain was identified in a study of cytomegalovirus exposure and HLA in healthy donors. Study observations and caveats: The HLA-A and HLA-B alleles of most subjects were reportedly predicted accurately from TCR beta sequences. Later analysis demonstrated an association between a missense DCLRE1C variant and TCR beta V- and J-gene trimming. For presence/absence analyses, sequencing depth was assumed to be roughly uniform across donors. It was reportedly the case that the classifier diagnosed cytomegalovirus status with high specificity and sensitivity.

Concerning this clone itself: Its antigen is unknown.

Primers for the PCR totalled 60 Vbeta and 13 Jbeta. Repertoires were generated with immunoSEQ multiplex PCR, while TCRdb's copy carries only in-frame clones and drops some. The sample records 150,000 to 200,000 clones, 70% to 90% being singletons. Germline V CDR1 and CDR2: SGHRS, YFSETQ. The CDR3 runs 12 residues. V shed 1 base and J shed 4 bases, with 4 bases lying between them. The material sequenced was PBMCs. The source is a man aged 18-30 years in good health and CMV-seropositive. This chain links TRBV5-1 with TRBJ2-3; D gene unclear. The CDR3 DNA reads as TGCGCCAGCAGCTTGACAGCAGATACGCAGTATTTT. This translates into CASSLTADTQYF.